The clone carrying this T cell receptor (beta chain) has just one count. The antigen is unknown. This specimen belongs to a study of cytomegalovirus exposure and HLA in healthy donors. Across the study: Caucasian-associated ancestry cluster membership applied to approximately 80% of approximately 400 genotyped donors. Study conclusions and caveats: Common viral pathogens seemed to be connected with several of the most significant clusters, according to a later analysis.

The PCR ran on 60 Vbeta and 13 Jbeta primers. Assay used: immunoSEQ multiplex PCR; TCRdb lists only in-frame clones, some missing. This table holds roughly 200,000 clones, less than 80% found once. The J segment lost 5 bases and the V segment lost 4 bases, leaving 8 bases of the junction unmatched. Germline V gene sequence: CDR1 SGHRS, CDR2 YFSETQ. The CDR3 covers 16 residues. Material for sequencing was PBMCs. This TCR derives from a woman aged 40 to 49 in good health and CMV-seronegative. The genes are TRBV5-1 and TRBJ2-3; 12 bases line up with TRBD2. The CDR3 here is CASSLRLAGEIDTQYF. CDR3 coding DNA: TGCGCCAGCAGCCTGAGACTAGCGGGGGAGATAGATACGCAGTATTTT.